Following are 5 T cell receptor beta chains from one sample sequenced in a study of blood T cell repertoires in COVID-19. Clones were read by immunoSEQ multiplex PCR, and TCRdb kept only the in-frame ones, dropping some. The repertoire holds about 210,000 clones, approximately 89% seen once, with under 5.5% in the top ten. The sequencing sample was made of peripheral blood. Receptors were obtained from a middle-aged woman with acute or convalescent COVID-19.

This chain uses TRBV2 with TRBJ2-1; 11 nucleotides line up with TRBD2. The CDR3 has 15 amino acids. Germline trimming cut 2 bases from V and 9 bases from J; bases unmatched to any gene: 6. The germline gives CDR1 SNHLY, CDR2 FYNNEI. CDR3 amino acids: CASSEFTSGGFEQFF. The CDR3 DNA reads TGTGCCAGCAGTGAATTTACTAGCGGGGGCTTTGAGCAGTTCTTC. The full variable domain, with the rest looked up from reference TRBV2 and TRBJ2-1, is EPEVTQTPSHQVTQMGQEVILRCVPISNHLYFYWYRQILGQKVEFLVSFYNNEISEKSEIFDDQFSVERPDGSNFTLKIRSTKLEDSAMYFCASSEFTSGGFEQFFGPGTRLTVL.

The rearrangement uses TRBV5-1 and TRBJ2-1; perhaps TRBD1 as D (5 bases). CDR3 length equals 19 residues. CDR1 is SGHRS and CDR2 is YFSETQ in the germline V gene. Trimming shortened V by 0 bases and J by 2 bases, and 21 bases separated the two germline ends. CDR3 sequence: CASSLAADSRGRTYNEQFF. CDR3 DNA sequence: TGCGCCAGCAGCTTGGCCGCAGACAGCCGAGGCCGCACCTACAATGAGCAGTTCTTC.

The CDR3 DNA is TGCAGCGTTGAGGAAACAGACAATGAGCAGTTCTTC. Its protein is CSVEETDNEQFF. V gene TRBV29-1 combines with J gene TRBJ2-1; unclear D gene. Germline CDR1 SQVTM, CDR2 ANQGSEA. Trimming cost V 3 bases and J 5 bases, with 8 bases left between them. The CDR3 has 12 residues.

The rearrangement uses TRBV27 and TRBJ1-2; tentative D call: TRBD1 (6 bases). With 2 bases removed from V and 7 bases from J, the gap between germline ends came to 14 bases. This CDR3 spans 14 amino acids. Germline V gives CDR1 MNHEY, CDR2 SMNVEV (reference sequence). CDR3 in DNA: TGTGCCAGCAGTTTAACTCAGGGGAATGGTGGCTACACCTTC. It translates to CASSLTQGNGGYTF.

The CDR3 nucleotides read TGTGCCAGCAGCCTAAGCAGGGAGACCCAGTACTTC. Protein product: CASSLSRETQYF. The V gene is TRBV3-1 (or the pseudogene TRBV3-2), the J gene TRBJ2-5; D is uncertain. The CDR3 covers 12 residues. Trimming pared 4 bases from V and 5 bases from J, leaving 8 bases between. Per germline, CDR1 LGHDT and CDR2 YNNKEL (reference sequence).